There are a few counts of the clone carrying this T cell receptor (beta chain). This CDR3 contains 16 residues. Germline values: CDR1 LGHNA, CDR2 YNFKEQ. V was pared by 3 bases and J by 6 bases, with 17 bases between. A single record per CDR3 protein comes from TCRdb applying MiXCR to the RACE reads. The data contain 200,000 to 300,000 distinct CDR3 sequences, around 9.3% of them singletons. This specimen comes from a study of human T cells and chemical hapten exposure. Time point reported: pre-sensitization, week 0. Treatment noted: therapeutic diphenylcyclopropenone sensitization with weekly scalp DPC.

The gene calls are TRBV4-2 and TRBJ2-2; unclear D gene. This TCR derives from a woman between 40 and 55 years old with alopecia areata. Some clones in this sample may be carry-over from other donors' samples. This specimen consisted of whole blood, obtained in connection with sensitization to the hapten diphenylcyclopropenone (DPC). CDR3 loop: CASSHLSMRAPGELFF. The CDR3 DNA is TGTGCCAGCAGCCACCTGAGTATGAGAGCCCCCGGGGAGCTGTTTTTT.